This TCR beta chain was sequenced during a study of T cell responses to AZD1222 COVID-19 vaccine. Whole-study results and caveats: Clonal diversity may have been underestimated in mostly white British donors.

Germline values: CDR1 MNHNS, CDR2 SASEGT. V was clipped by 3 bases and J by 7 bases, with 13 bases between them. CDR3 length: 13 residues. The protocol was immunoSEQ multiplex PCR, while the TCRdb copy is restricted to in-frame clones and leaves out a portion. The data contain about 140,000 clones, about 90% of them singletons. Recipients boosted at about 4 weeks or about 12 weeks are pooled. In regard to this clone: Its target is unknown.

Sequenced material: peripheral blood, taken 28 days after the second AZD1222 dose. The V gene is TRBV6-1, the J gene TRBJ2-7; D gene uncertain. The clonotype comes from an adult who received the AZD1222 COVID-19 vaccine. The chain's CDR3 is CASSDGQPLEQYF. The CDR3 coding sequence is TGTGCCAGCAGTGACGGGCAGCCCTTGGAGCAGTACTTC.